A single sample is the source of the 18 T cell receptor beta chains below, sequenced in a study of PD-1 blockade in classical Hodgkin lymphoma. Libraries were prepared by immunoSEQ multiplex PCR; TCRdb keeps only in-frame clonotypes and omits some of them. This table holds 20,000 to 30,000 clones, 60% to 85% found once. In every patient, relapse followed autologous stem cell transplantation, while exposure to brentuximab vedotin differed. The input for sequencing was peripheral blood mononuclear cells (PBMCs), taken before the second cycle of nivolumab. These TCRs come from a human donor with classical Hodgkin lymphoma.

J is TRBJ2-7 and V is TRBV10-2; TRBD2 agrees at 14 bases. CDR3 length: 15 residues. Looked up from germline, CDR1 is WSHSY and CDR2 is SAAADI. V shed 6 bases and J 5 bases; nucleotides not matched to a gene: 6. The CDR3 here is CASSQGGLAGDEQYF. The CDR3 DNA reads as TGCGCCAGCAGCCAGGGGGGACTAGCGGGAGACGAGCAGTACTTC.

This chain links TRBV2 with TRBJ1-2; 7 bases fit TRBD1. The germline gives CDR1 SNHLY, CDR2 FYNNEI. The CDR3 consists of 12 residues. Trimming removed 7 bases from V and 2 bases from J; junction bases left unmatched: 1. The CDR3 DNA sequence: TGTGCCAGCATGGGACAGAACTATGGCTACACCTTC. This encodes CASMGQNYGYTF.

The rearrangement uses TRBV11-2 and TRBJ1-2; possibly TRBD1 for D (5 bases). CDR3 length equals 14 residues. Trimming removed 7 bases from V and 7 bases from J, with 19 bases in between. Germline V CDR1 and CDR2: SGHAT, FQNNGV. CDR3 protein: CASNHPRARGGYTF. CDR3 in DNA: TGTGCCAGCAACCACCCCCGGGCGAGGGGTGGCTACACCTTC.

The chain carries TRBV7-3 and TRBJ2-5, with 9 bases lining up with TRBD2. Per the germline V gene, CDR1 is SGHTA and CDR2 is FQGTGA. There are 17 residues in the CDR3. V lost 1 base and J lost 0; bases outside the gene matches: 6. The CDR3 loop is CASSLRPSGMYQETQYF. The CDR3 DNA reads as TGTGCCAGCAGCTTAAGGCCTAGCGGGATGTACCAAGAGACCCAGTACTTC.

The chain couples TRBV11-2 to TRBJ2-5; D tentatively reads TRBD1 or TRBD2 (5 bases each). The germline V and J ends were trimmed by 3 bases and 3 bases, with 20 bases remaining between them. The V gene's germline CDR1 is SGHAT and CDR2 FQNNGV. This CDR3 spans 17 amino acids. CDR3 nucleotide sequence: TGTGCCAGCAGCTTTCATCCAACCGGGACGCCCGAAGAGACCCAGTACTTC. As protein: CASSFHPTGTPEETQYF. Supplemented by reference TRBV11-2 and TRBJ2-5, the full variable domain reads EAGVAQSPRYKIIEKRQSVAFWCNPISGHATLYWYQQILGQGPKLLIQFQNNGVVDDSQLPKDRFSAERLKGVDSTLKIQPAKLEDSAVYLCASSFHPTGTPEETQYFGPGTRLLVL.

The chain couples TRBV19 to TRBJ2-1; 8 bases are a match to TRBD2. This CDR3 has 15 residues. Germline CDR1 and CDR2: LNHDA and SQIVND (reference sequence). V was pared by 5 bases and J by 8 bases, with 11 bases of the junction left unmatched. The CDR3 spells CASSSPGLVIHEQFF. DNA for the CDR3: TGTGCCAGTAGTTCACCGGGACTAGTCATCCATGAGCAGTTCTTC.

The genes are TRBV29-1 and TRBJ2-5; D gene uncertain. The CDR3 is 10 residues long. The V end was cut by 3 bases, the J end by 3 bases, with 2 bases between. Germline CDR1 reads SQVTM; CDR2 reads ANQGSEA. The CDR3 DNA is TGCAGCGTTGAGAAAGAGACCCAGTACTTC. This codes for CSVEKETQYF.

The genes are TRBV18 and TRBJ2-3, with 8 nucleotides matching TRBD1. Germline CDR1 and CDR2: KGHSH and LQKENI. The CDR3 extends over 15 amino acids. The J segment lost 1 base and the V segment lost 3 bases, leaving 3 bases of the junction unmatched. CDR3 coding DNA: TGTGCCAGCTCACCGGGACAGGCAGGCACAGATACGCAGTATTTT. Translating gives CASSPGQAGTDTQYF.

The chain recombines TRBV6-5 with TRBJ2-7, with TRBD2 matching over 7 bases. This CDR3 region has 15 residues. With 0 bases clipped from V and 4 bases from J, the junction kept 6 bases outside the gene matches. Germline V gene sequence: CDR1 MNHEY, CDR2 SVGAGI. Here the CDR3 reads CASSYSGGSTYEQYF. CDR3 nucleotides: TGTGCCAGCAGTTACTCCGGCGGGAGCACGTACGAGCAGTACTTC.

The rearrangement links TRBV2 to TRBJ1-6, with D possibly matching TRBD1 (6 bases). CDR1 and CDR2 from the germline V gene are SNHLY and FYNNEI. Trimming removed 3 bases at V and 5 bases at J, with 11 bases between. The CDR3 covers 15 residues. The CDR3 region is CASSEGTTHNSPLHF. DNA for the CDR3: TGTGCCAGCAGTGAGGGGACAACTCATAATTCACCCCTCCACTTT.

This clone appeared a single time. The chain couples TRBV10-3 to TRBJ2-1, with D possibly called TRBD1 or TRBD2 (5 bases each). V dropped 2 bases and J dropped 5 bases, with 13 bases sitting between them. There are 15 residues in the CDR3. CDR1 is ENHRY, CDR2 SYGVKD, per germline. CDR3 residues: CAISEEGRLNNEQFF. CDR3 coding DNA: TGTGCCATCAGTGAGGAGGGACGCCTAAACAATGAGCAGTTCTTC.

The chain employs TRBV5-1 and TRBJ1-5; TRBD1 is a possible D gene (6 bases). CDR3 length equals 12 residues. CDR1 and CDR2 (germline): SGHRS, YFSETQ. V lost 2 bases to trimming and J lost 6 bases, with 6 bases between them. The CDR3 protein is CASSLQGQPQHF. The CDR3 nucleotides are TGCGCCAGCAGCTTACAGGGTCAGCCCCAGCATTTT. Using reference TRBV5-1 and TRBJ1-5 for the parts outside the CDR3, the full variable domain is KAGVTQTPRYLIKTRGQQVTLSCSPISGHRSVSWYQQTPGQGLQFLFEYFSETQRNKGNFPGRFSGRQFSNSRSEMNVSTLELGDSALYLCASSLQGQPQHFGDGTRLSIL.

In this sample, this clone is medium-sized. The chain joins TRBV9 to TRBJ1-1, with D uncertain. Germline values: CDR1 SGDLS, CDR2 YYNGEE. The CDR3 runs 14 residues. The V end was cut by 0 bases, the J end by 5 bases, with 11 bases between. This CDR3 reads CASSVGVGKTEAFF. The CDR3 DNA is TGTGCCAGCAGCGTAGGTGTCGGGAAGACTGAAGCTTTCTTT.

The gene calls are TRBV10-3 and TRBJ1-5; TRBD1 is a possible D gene (5 bases). This CDR3 region has 14 residues. Germline V lookup: CDR1 ENHRY, CDR2 SYGVKD. V was pared by 4 bases and J by 1 base, with 8 bases between. CDR3: CAISVSGSNQPQHF. In nucleotides, the CDR3 is TGTGCCATCAGTGTATCAGGGAGCAATCAGCCCCAGCATTTT.

The V call is TRBV7-6, the J call TRBJ2-1; no definite D call. V was cut by 3 bases and J by 2 bases, with 11 bases left in between. This CDR3 region has 15 residues. Germline lookup yields CDR1 SGHVS and CDR2 FNYEAQ. CDR3 protein: CASSLMSGPYNEQFF. CDR3 sequence (DNA): TGTGCCAGCAGCTTGATGTCCGGCCCCTACAATGAGCAGTTCTTC.

The V gene is TRBV11-3, the J gene TRBJ2-7; 9 nucleotides match TRBD1. CDR3 size: 18 residues. Trimming took 1 base from V and 2 from J; bases not matched to a gene: 12. Germline CDR1 reads SGHNT; CDR2 reads YENEEA. CDR3 bases: TGTGCCAGCAGCTTAGTGGGGGGGACAGGGAGGGTTACCTACGAGCAGTACTTC. Protein product: CASSLVGGTGRVTYEQYF.

This CDR3 reads CASSIPLSGANVLTF. The CDR3 DNA follows: TGTGCCAGTAGTATCCCCCTCTCTGGGGCCAACGTCCTGACTTTC. The chain recombines TRBV19 with TRBJ2-6; D gene unclear. This CDR3 contains 15 residues. Germline lookup yields CDR1 LNHDA and CDR2 SQIVND (reference sequence). V gave up 3 bases and J gave up 0 bases, with 6 bases separating them.

This clone was detected only once. The V and J genes are TRBV7-2 and TRBJ2-5; possibly TRBD2 for D (5 bases). Germline lookup yields CDR1 SGHTA and CDR2 FQGNSA. V was pared by 5 bases and J by 4 bases, with 11 bases between. CDR3 length: 13 residues. The DNA of the CDR3 is TGTGCCAGCAGCCGAGCCCGGGGAGAGACCCAGTACTTC. Its translation is CASSRARGETQYF.